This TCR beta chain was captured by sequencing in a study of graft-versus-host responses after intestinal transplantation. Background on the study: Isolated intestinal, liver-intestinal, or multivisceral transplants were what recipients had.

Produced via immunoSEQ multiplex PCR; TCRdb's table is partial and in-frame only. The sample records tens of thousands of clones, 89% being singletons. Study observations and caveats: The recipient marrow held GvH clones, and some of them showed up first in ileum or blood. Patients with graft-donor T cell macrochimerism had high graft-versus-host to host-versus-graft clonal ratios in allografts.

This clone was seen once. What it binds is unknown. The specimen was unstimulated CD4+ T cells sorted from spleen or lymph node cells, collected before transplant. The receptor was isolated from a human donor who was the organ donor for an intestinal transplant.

Here the CDR3 reads CASSEGAPYGYTF. CDR3 DNA sequence: TGTGCCAGCAGTGAAGGGGCTCCCTATGGCTACACCTTC. J is TRBJ1-2 and V is TRBV2; D gene uncertain. Per germline, CDR1 SNHLY and CDR2 FYNNEI. Trimming cost V 1 base and J 4 bases, with 7 bases left between them. The CDR3 sequence is 13 residues long.